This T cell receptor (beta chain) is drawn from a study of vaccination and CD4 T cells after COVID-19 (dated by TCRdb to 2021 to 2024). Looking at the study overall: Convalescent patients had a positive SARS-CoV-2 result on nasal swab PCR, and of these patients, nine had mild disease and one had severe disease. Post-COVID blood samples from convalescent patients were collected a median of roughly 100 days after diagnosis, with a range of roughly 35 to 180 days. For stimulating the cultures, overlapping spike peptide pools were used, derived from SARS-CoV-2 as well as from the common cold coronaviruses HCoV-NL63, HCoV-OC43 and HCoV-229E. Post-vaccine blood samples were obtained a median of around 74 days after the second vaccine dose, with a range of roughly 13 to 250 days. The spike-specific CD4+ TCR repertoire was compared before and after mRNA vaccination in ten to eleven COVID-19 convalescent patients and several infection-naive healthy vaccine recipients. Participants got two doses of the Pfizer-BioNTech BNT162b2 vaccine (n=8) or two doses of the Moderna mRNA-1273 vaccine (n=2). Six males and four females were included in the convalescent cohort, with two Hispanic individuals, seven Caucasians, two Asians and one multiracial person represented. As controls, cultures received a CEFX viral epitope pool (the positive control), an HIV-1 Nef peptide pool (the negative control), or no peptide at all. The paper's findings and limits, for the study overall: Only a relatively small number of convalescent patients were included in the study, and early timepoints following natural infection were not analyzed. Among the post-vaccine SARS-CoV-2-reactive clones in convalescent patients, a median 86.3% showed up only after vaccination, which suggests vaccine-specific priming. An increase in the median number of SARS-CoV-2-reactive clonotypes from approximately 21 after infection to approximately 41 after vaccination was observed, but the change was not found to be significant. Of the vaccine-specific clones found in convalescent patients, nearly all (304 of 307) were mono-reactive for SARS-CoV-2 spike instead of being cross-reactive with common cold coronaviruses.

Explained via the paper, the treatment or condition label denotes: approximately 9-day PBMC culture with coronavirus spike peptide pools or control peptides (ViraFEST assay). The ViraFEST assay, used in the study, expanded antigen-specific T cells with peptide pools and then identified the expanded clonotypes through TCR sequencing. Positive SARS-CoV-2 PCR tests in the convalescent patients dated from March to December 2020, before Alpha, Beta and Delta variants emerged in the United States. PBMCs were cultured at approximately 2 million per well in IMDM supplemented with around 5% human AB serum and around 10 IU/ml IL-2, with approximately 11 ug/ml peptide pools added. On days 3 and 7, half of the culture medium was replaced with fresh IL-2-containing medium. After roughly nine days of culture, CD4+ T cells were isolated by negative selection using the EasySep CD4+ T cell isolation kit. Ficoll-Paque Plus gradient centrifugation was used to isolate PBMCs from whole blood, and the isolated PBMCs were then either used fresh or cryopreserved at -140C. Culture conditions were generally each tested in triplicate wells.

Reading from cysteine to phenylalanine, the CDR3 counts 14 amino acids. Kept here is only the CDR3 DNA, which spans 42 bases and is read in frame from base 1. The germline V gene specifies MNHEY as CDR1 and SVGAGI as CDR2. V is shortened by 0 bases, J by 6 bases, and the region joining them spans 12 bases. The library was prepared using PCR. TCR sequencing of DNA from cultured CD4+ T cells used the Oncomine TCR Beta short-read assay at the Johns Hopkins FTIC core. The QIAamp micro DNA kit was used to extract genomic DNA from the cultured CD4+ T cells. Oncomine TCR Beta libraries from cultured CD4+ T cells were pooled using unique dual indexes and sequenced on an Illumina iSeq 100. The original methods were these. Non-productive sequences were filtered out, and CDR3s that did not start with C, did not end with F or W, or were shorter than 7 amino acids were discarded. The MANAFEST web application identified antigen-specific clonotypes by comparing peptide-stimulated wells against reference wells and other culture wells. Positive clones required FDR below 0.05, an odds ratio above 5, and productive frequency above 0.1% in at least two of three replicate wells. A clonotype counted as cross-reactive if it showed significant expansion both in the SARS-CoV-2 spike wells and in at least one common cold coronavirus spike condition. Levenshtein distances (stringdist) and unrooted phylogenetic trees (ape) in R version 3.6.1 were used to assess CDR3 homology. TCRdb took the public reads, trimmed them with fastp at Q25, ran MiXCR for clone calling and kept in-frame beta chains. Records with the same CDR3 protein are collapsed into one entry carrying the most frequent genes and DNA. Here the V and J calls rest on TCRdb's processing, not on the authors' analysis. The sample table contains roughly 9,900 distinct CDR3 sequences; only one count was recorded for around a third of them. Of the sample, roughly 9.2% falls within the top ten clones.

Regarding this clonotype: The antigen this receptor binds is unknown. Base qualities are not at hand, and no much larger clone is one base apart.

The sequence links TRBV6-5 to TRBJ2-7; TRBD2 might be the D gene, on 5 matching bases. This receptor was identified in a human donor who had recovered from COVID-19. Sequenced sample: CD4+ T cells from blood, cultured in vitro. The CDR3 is CASSYSNGEREQYF. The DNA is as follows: TGTGCCAGCAGTTACTCGAACGGGGAACGCGAGCAGTACTTC.